This record looks at one TCR beta chain sequence and its context. The antigen remains undetermined. This PCR relied on a set of 60 Vbeta primers and 13 Jbeta primers. In the source study's methods: Among the unique TCR beta chains that a later analysis counted, 80 million to 100 million in all, about 11 million were shared. Repertoires were generated with immunoSEQ multiplex PCR, while TCRdb's copy carries only in-frame clones and drops some. That table gives V, J and clone size, and the DNA gave D and trimming. The table lists around 150,000 clones, roughly 79% of them singletons. Germline CDR1 is SGHAT and CDR2 is FQNNGV. The V and J ends lost 1 base and 5 bases, in that order; junction bases with no gene match: 8. The CDR3 runs 16 residues. This record comes from a study of cytomegalovirus exposure and HLA in healthy donors. Study context: In an earlier analysis, 95 million to 140 million unique TCR beta sequences were found from some 200 million T cells. General study findings and limits: A later analysis linked 15,000 to 20,000 TCR beta sequences to HLA alleles at 0.05 false discovery rate. Accurate predictions that matched the HLA-A and HLA-B alleles of most subjects were reportedly made from TCR beta sequences.

This TCR derives from a woman between 35 and 50 years old in good health and CMV-seronegative. The sample was PBMCs. The chain uses TRBV11-2 and TRBJ2-5; 9 bases map to TRBD2. The DNA of the CDR3 is TGTGCCAGCAGCTTAGGGTCTGCGGGAGGGGGTGAGACCCAGTACTTC. It codes for CASSLGSAGGGETQYF.